Here is one T cell receptor beta chain with its context. The data were taken from a study of blood T cell repertoires in COVID-19. This table comes from immunoSEQ multiplex PCR, and its TCRdb copy is limited to in-frame clones, with some not included. The sample includes about 130,000 clones, about 89% of them seen just once. The length of the CDR3 is 14 residues. CDR1 SGHDT and CDR2 YYEEEE come from the germline V gene. With 9 bases removed from V and 3 bases from J, the gap between germline ends came to 19 bases. The sequence was obtained from a man aged 55 to 69 with active or convalescent COVID-19. The chain couples TRBV5-6 to TRBJ2-7; weak D call: TRBD2 (6 bases). Sequenced: peripheral blood. CDR3 nucleotides: TGTGCCACCCGCGCCTCAGGGCGGGGCTACGAGCAGTACTTC. Protein: CATRASGRGYEQYF. Based on the CDR3 plus reference TRBV5-6 and TRBJ2-7, the full variable domain is DAGVTQSPTHLIKTRGQQVTLRCSPKSGHDTVSWYQQALGQGPQFIFQYYEEEERQRGNFPDRFSGHQFPNYSSELNVNALLLGDSALYLCATRASGRGYEQYFGPGTRLTVT.